Listed here are 17 T cell receptor beta chains from one sample, sequenced in a study of blood T cell repertoires in COVID-19. Measured with immunoSEQ multiplex PCR; TCRdb has only the in-frame clones, and not every one. The sample records some 200,000 clones, roughly 81% being singletons. Sequencing was performed on peripheral blood. These receptors were taken from a woman aged 45-59 years with active or convalescent COVID-19.

The chain combines TRBV4-1 with TRBJ2-2, with TRBD1 identical over 9 bases. Germline trimming cut 3 bases from V and 7 bases from J; bases unmatched to any gene: 18. Germline V gives CDR1 MGHRA, CDR2 YSYEKL. The CDR3 is 19 amino acids. As DNA, the CDR3 is TGCGCCAGCAGCCATCACCCTCGTCCGGGACAGGGACTCGGCGGGGAGCTGTTTTTT. It yields the protein CASSHHPRPGQGLGGELFF.

V and J are TRBV21-1 and TRBJ2-6; TRBD2 reflects the table's D call only, with no check against the DNA. TRBV21-1 is a listed pseudogene. The CDR3 loop spans 22 amino acids. CDR3 protein: CASSNGVSVLAGTPEGANVLTF. The CDR3 DNA reads as TGTGCCAGCAGCAACGGCGTCAGCGTGCTAGCGGGAACCCCGGAGGGGGCCAACGTCCTGACTTTC.

This clone came up a few times. The chain combines TRBV7-9 with TRBJ1-4; unclear D gene. V was trimmed by 5 bases and J by 8 bases, leaving 15 bases between them. The length of the CDR3 is 14 residues. Per germline, CDR1 SEHNR and CDR2 FQNEAQ (reference sequence). The CDR3 region has the DNA TGTGCCAGCAGCCCAACAAACAGTCCCGAAAAACTGTTTTTT. Translation: CASSPTNSPEKLFF.

The chain is built from TRBV5-4 and TRBJ2-3; TRBD1 aligns across 8 bases. The CDR3 loop spans 15 amino acids. Unmatched junction bases numbered 7, after V lost 6 bases and J lost 1 base. The germline CDR1 and CDR2 sequences are SGHNT and YYREEE (reference sequence). CDR3: CASMPGGAGTDTQYF. The CDR3 DNA follows: TGTGCCAGCATGCCAGGGGGCGCGGGCACAGATACGCAGTATTTT.

This clone appeared a few times. V usage is TRBV3-1 (or the pseudogene TRBV3-2) and J usage is TRBJ1-2; TRBD1 matches at 8 bases. CDR1 and CDR2 from the germline V gene are LGHDT and YNNKEL (reference sequence). The V and J ends lost 4 bases and 8 bases, in that order; junction bases with no gene match: 6. This CDR3 is 13 amino acids long. The chain's CDR3 is CASSPRTGYGYTF. In nucleotides, the CDR3 is TGTGCCAGCAGCCCCCGGACAGGGTACGGCTACACCTTC.

This clone was counted only a few times. The chain has TRBV25-1 and TRBJ1-2; no reliable D call. CDR3 size: 14 residues. V lost 6 bases and J lost 3, with 14 bases in between. Per germline, CDR1 MGHDK and CDR2 SYGVNS. The CDR3 DNA reads as TGTGCCAGCAGAGCTGACACCGCTGACTATGGCTACACCTTC. Amino acids: CASRADTADYGYTF.

In DNA form, the CDR3 reads TGTGCCACCAGTGACTCTATAGCGGGATTCTCCTACAATGAGCAGTTCTTC. Protein sequence: CATSDSIAGFSYNEQFF. The chain employs TRBV24-1 and TRBJ2-1, with 8 nucleotides matching TRBD2. The junction had 7 bases not matched to a gene; V was cut back by 4 bases and J by 0 bases. CDR1 is KGHDR, CDR2 SFDVKD, per germline. This CDR3 has 17 residues.

V gene TRBV2 combines with J gene TRBJ1-1; 9 nucleotides align to TRBD1. The trim removed 7 bases at V and 5 bases at J, leaving 5 bases unmatched. The V gene's germline CDR1 is SNHLY and CDR2 FYNNEI. This CDR3 has 13 residues. This chain's CDR3 is CASKTGGGTEAFF. Written as DNA, the CDR3 is TGTGCCAGCAAGACAGGGGGGGGGACTGAAGCTTTCTTT.

The V gene is TRBV4-1, the J gene TRBJ1-4; D is unresolved. V was pared by 4 bases and J by 8 bases, with 14 bases between. This CDR3 is built from 14 residues. CDR1 MGHRA and CDR2 YSYEKL come from the germline V gene. The CDR3 is CASSRENPGEKLFF. In DNA, the CDR3 is TGCGCCAGCAGCCGCGAGAACCCGGGGGAAAAACTGTTTTTT.

The CDR3 DNA sequence: TGTGCCAGTAGGGACAGGCCCTCAGGTGGAAACACCATATATTTT. Amino acid sequence: CASRDRPSGGNTIYF. This chain connects TRBV19 to TRBJ1-3; 7 bases match TRBD1. CDR1 and CDR2 from the germline V gene are LNHDA and SQIVND (reference sequence). With V trimmed by 6 bases and J by 3 bases, 8 bases remained unmatched. The length of the CDR3 is 15 residues.

This rearrangement joins TRBV6-5 to TRBJ2-7; 9 bases match TRBD1. Germline CDR1 MNHEY, CDR2 SVGAGI. Trimming took 5 bases from V and 0 from J; bases not matched to a gene: 5. CDR3 length: 15 residues. CDR3 protein: CASSPGTGSSYEQYF. CDR3 nucleotides: TGTGCCAGCAGTCCGGGGACAGGGAGCTCCTACGAGCAGTACTTC.

The V call is TRBV28, the J call TRBJ2-7, with 9 bases aligning to TRBD1. With 5 bases clipped from V and 0 bases from J, the junction kept 5 bases outside the gene matches. This CDR3 has 15 amino acids. Germline assignment: CDR1 MDHEN and CDR2 SYDVKM. The CDR3 DNA reads TGTGCCAGCAGTCAGGGACAGGGCCTCTCCTACGAGCAGTACTTC. Translated: CASSQGQGLSYEQYF. Variable domain in full (rest from reference TRBV28 and TRBJ2-7): DVKVTQSSRYLVKRTGEKVFLECVQDMDHENMFWYRQDPGLGLRLIYFSYDVKMKEKGDIPEGYSVSREKKERFSLILESASTNQTSMYLCASSQGQGLSYEQYFGPGTRLTVT.

V gene TRBV19 combines with J gene TRBJ1-2; D gene unclear. CDR1 is LNHDA, CDR2 SQIVND, per germline (reference sequence). V gave up 0 bases and J gave up 0 bases, with 11 bases separating them. The CDR3 is 16 residues long. The DNA of the CDR3 is TGTGCCAGTAGTATAGAAACGGGAGCGGCTAACTATGGCTACACCTTC. Translating gives CASSIETGAANYGYTF.

This chain joins TRBV27 and TRBJ1-4, with D possibly TRBD1 on 5 matching bases. The CDR3 covers 17 residues. The V and J ends lost 0 bases and 7 bases respectively, with 18 bases between them. Per germline, CDR1 MNHEY and CDR2 SMNVEV (reference sequence). DNA of the CDR3: TGTGCCAGCAGTTTATCGGCAGGGACTCTACCTTTTGAAAAACTGTTTTTT. As protein: CASSLSAGTLPFEKLFF.

CDR3 protein: CAIQAGSGYTF. CDR3 coding DNA: TGTGCCATCCAGGCGGGGTCTGGCTACACCTTC. The rearrangement joins TRBV6-6 to TRBJ1-2; the D is unclear. In germline, CDR1 is MNHNY, CDR2 SVGAGI (reference sequence). The CDR3 length is 11 residues. Trimming pared 10 bases from V and 7 bases from J, leaving 13 bases between.

The rearrangement links TRBV19 to TRBJ2-4; D is perhaps TRBD1 (6 bases). CDR1 is LNHDA, CDR2 SQIVND, per germline (reference sequence). This CDR3 is 16 amino acids long. Between the trimmed V and J ends, which lost 4 bases and 0 bases, there was a span of 13 bases. The DNA of the CDR3 is TGTGCCAGTAGTACAAGACAGGCCTTAGCCAAAAACATTCAGTACTTC. Its translation: CASSTRQALAKNIQYF.

The V gene is TRBV5-1, the J gene TRBJ2-1; the D gene is possibly TRBD1 (5 bases). The germline gives CDR1 SGHRS, CDR2 YFSETQ. Trimming took 0 bases from V and 5 from J, leaving 12 bases between them. This CDR3 contains 15 residues. CDR3 in amino acids: CASSLEGAMNNEQFF. The DNA of the CDR3 is TGCGCCAGCAGCTTGGAAGGGGCGATGAACAATGAGCAGTTCTTC.